Following are 16 T cell receptor beta chains from one sample sequenced in a study of shared clonotypes between healthy human individuals. This table comes from immunoSEQ multiplex PCR, and its TCRdb copy is limited to in-frame clones, with some not included. The sample holds about 590,000 clones, less than 97% seen once. Naive CD8 cells lacked CD45RO and underwent positive selection for CCR7, leaving out terminally differentiated effector memory CD45RA+ cells. Specimen: naive CD8+ T cells sorted from blood. The receptors were sampled from a woman aged 25 to 39 in good health.

The chain uses TRBV9 and TRBJ1-1; a possible D gene is TRBD1 (5 bases). The CDR3 runs 14 residues. Germline CDR1 reads SGDLS; CDR2 reads YYNGEE. The V gene lost 3 bases and the J gene lost 8 bases, with 17 bases spanning the gap. CDR3 in DNA: TGTGCCAGCAGCGCCCCGGGGAACGACAGAGAAGCTTTCTTT. Its protein product is CASSAPGNDREAFF.

The rearrangement uses TRBV7-3 and TRBJ2-2; D possibly corresponds to TRBD2 (5 bases). The CDR3 extends over 15 amino acids. Trimming stripped 3 bases from V and 9 bases from J, with 17 bases between. The germline V gene encodes CDR1 SGHTA and CDR2 FQGTGA. The CDR3 bases are TGTGCCAGCAGCTTCCCGCGCCTAGCCTCCAGGGAGCTGTTTTTT. Translation: CASSFPRLASRELFF. The whole variable domain, remainder taken from reference TRBV7-3 and TRBJ2-2, is GAGVSQTPSNKVTEKGKYVELRCDPISGHTALYWYRQSLGQGPEFLIYFQGTGAADDSGLPNDRFFAVRPEGSVSTLKIQRTERGDSAVYLCASSFPRLASRELFFGEGSRLTVL.

This chain uses TRBV25-1 with TRBJ1-1; D not resolved. The CDR3 loop spans 14 amino acids. The germline CDR1 and CDR2 sequences are MGHDK and SYGVNS. V lost 5 bases and J lost 0, with 10 bases in between. Written as DNA, the CDR3 is TGTGCCAGCAGTCCTTGGGAGATGAACACTGAAGCTTTCTTT. It translates to CASSPWEMNTEAFF.

V is TRBV19 and J is TRBJ1-5; the D is unclear. In germline, CDR1 is LNHDA, CDR2 SQIVND (reference sequence). The CDR3 runs to 16 residues. V lost 2 bases and J lost 0, with 11 bases in between. The CDR3 nucleotides are TGTGCCAGTAGTATAATAATCACGTATAGCAATCAGCCCCAGCATTTT. Residues: CASSIIITYSNQPQHF.

This rearrangement joins TRBV10-1 to TRBJ2-3; D is unclear. With 4 bases removed from V and 4 bases from J, the gap between germline ends came to 9 bases. There are 13 residues in the CDR3. Germline CDR1 WNHNN, CDR2 SYGVQD (reference sequence). The DNA of the CDR3 is TGCGCCAGCAGTGGTCTGACGCCAGATACGCAGTATTTT. Amino acids: CASSGLTPDTQYF.

This clone was counted once. V usage is TRBV15 and J usage is TRBJ2-1; D is uncertain. Germline lookup yields CDR1 LNHNV and CDR2 YYDKDF (reference sequence). This CDR3 region has 13 residues. V gave up 1 base and J gave up 5 bases, with 6 bases separating them. This chain's CDR3 is CATSRVRNNEQFF. The CDR3 DNA follows: TGTGCCACCAGCAGAGTCCGGAACAATGAGCAGTTCTTC.

This sequence joins TRBV2 and TRBJ1-5, with a possible D match to TRBD1 (6 bases). V was trimmed by 0 bases and J by 7 bases, leaving 13 bases between them. Germline V gene data show CDR1 as SNHLY and CDR2 as FYNNEI. This CDR3 contains 15 residues. The CDR3 DNA follows: TGTGCCAGCAGTGAAGCCGCTGGAAGGGGGCAGCCCCAGCATTTT. It is translated as CASSEAAGRGQPQHF.

The chain links TRBV28 to TRBJ2-5, with D tentatively TRBD1 (5 bases). The J call may be incorrect, as the DNA end agrees better with TRBJ2-7. The CDR3 runs to 16 residues. Germline V lookup: CDR1 MDHEN, CDR2 SYDVKM. CDR3 DNA: TGTGCCAGCAGCCCCCCAGACAGCTTGGAGTCCTACGAGCAGTACTTC. Translation gives CASSPPDSLESYEQYF.

The rearrangement joins TRBV19 to TRBJ2-7, with 9 nucleotides matching TRBD1. The CDR3 spans 12 residues. Germline CDR1 and CDR2: LNHDA and SQIVND (reference sequence). Unmatched junction bases numbered 1, after V lost 7 bases and J lost 3 bases. CDR3 bases: TGTGCCAGTATGGACAGGGGCTACGAGCAGTACTTC. Residues: CASMDRGYEQYF. Full variable domain (missing parts from reference TRBV19 and TRBJ2-7): DGGITQSPKYLFRKEGQNVTLSCEQNLNHDAMYWYRQDPGQGLRLIYYSQIVNDFQKGDIAEGYSVSREKKESFPLTVTSAQKNPTAFYLCASMDRGYEQYFGPGTRLTVT.

This clone was picked up one time. This rearrangement joins TRBV27 to TRBJ2-5, with 14 bases aligning to TRBD2. With V trimmed by 7 bases and J by 4 bases, 11 bases remained unmatched. Germline loops: CDR1 MNHEY, CDR2 SMNVEV (reference sequence). The CDR3 contains 17 residues. CDR3 amino acids: CASTPGTSGRLRETQYF. The CDR3 DNA is TGTGCCAGCACACCCGGGACTAGCGGGAGATTGAGAGAGACCCAGTACTTC.

The chain combines TRBV6-1 with TRBJ2-2; no firm D call. This CDR3 is built from 13 residues. V was trimmed by 7 bases and J by 1 base, leaving 7 bases between them. Germline CDR1 MNHNS, CDR2 SASEGT. This CDR3 reads CASTPLNTGELFF. The CDR3 DNA sequence: TGTGCCAGCACCCCTTTGAACACCGGGGAGCTGTTTTTT.

Only one count was recorded for this clone. Other DNA variants within this sample encode the same CDR3. This chain connects TRBV19 to TRBJ1-5, with unresolved D. Trimming shortened V by 1 base and J by 1 base, and 8 bases separated the two germline ends. Looked up from germline, CDR1 is LNHDA and CDR2 is SQIVND (reference sequence). This CDR3 is built from 15 residues. This CDR3 is CASSIVTASNQPQHF. The CDR3 DNA reads as TGTGCCAGTAGTATAGTCACAGCCAGCAATCAGCCCCAGCATTTT.

J is TRBJ1-5 and V is TRBV7-9; 7 bases align to TRBD1. The CDR3 extends over 13 amino acids. The ends lost 5 bases at V and 7 bases at J; junction bases unmatched: 5. Per the germline V gene, CDR1 is SEHNR and CDR2 is FQNEAQ (reference sequence). CDR3 sequence: CASSMGQWQPQHF. CDR3 sequence (DNA): TGTGCCAGCAGCATGGGACAGTGGCAGCCCCAGCATTTT.

V usage is TRBV13 and J usage is TRBJ2-7; 8 nucleotides agree with TRBD2. Germline V gives CDR1 PRHDT, CDR2 FYEKMQ (reference sequence). After removal of 5 bases from V and 2 bases from J, the junction contained 2 bases not matched to a gene. The CDR3 contains 13 residues. The CDR3 reads CASSLSGTYEQYF. CDR3 nucleotides: TGTGCCAGCAGCCTTAGCGGGACCTACGAGCAGTACTTC.

The chain is built from TRBV5-4 and TRBJ2-7, with TRBD1 as a possible D gene (6 bases). V lost 4 bases to trimming and J lost 2 bases, with 10 bases between them. CDR3 length: 13 amino acids. Per the germline V gene, CDR1 is SGHNT and CDR2 is YYREEE (reference sequence). CDR3 residues: CASSLQGTYEQYF. The CDR3 DNA reads as TGTGCCAGCAGCCTTCAGGGGACCTACGAGCAGTACTTC.

The V call is TRBV2, the J call TRBJ2-7; perhaps TRBD1 as D (5 bases). CDR3 length: 14 amino acids. The germline V gene encodes CDR1 SNHLY and CDR2 FYNNEI. The ends were cut back, 6 bases at V and 2 bases at J, with 14 bases in the middle. CDR3 bases: TGTGCCAGCAGCCTCTCAGGGTACACCTACGAGCAGTACTTC. Its protein product is CASSLSGYTYEQYF.